This T cell receptor (beta chain) was captured by sequencing in a study of blood T cell repertoires in COVID-19. Looking at the study overall: The analysed material was cDNA or gDNA that came from T cells, B-cell-depleted T cells, or PBMCs.

Here immunoSEQ multiplex PCR was the method, and the copy in TCRdb shows in-frame clones only, minus some. The sample lists roughly 250,000 clones; 84% were seen once. With 5 bases clipped from V and 6 bases from J, the junction kept 13 bases outside the gene matches. CDR1 is MNHNY, CDR2 SVGAGI, per germline (reference sequence). The CDR3 sequence is 16 residues long. The source is a human donor in a cohort sampled during active COVID-19. V and J are TRBV6-6 and TRBJ2-1, with TRBD1 identical over 7 bases. The specimen sequenced was peripheral blood. The CDR3 is CASSLLRDSRANEQFF. CDR3 coding DNA: TGTGCCAGCAGTCTACTCCGGGACAGTAGGGCCAATGAGCAGTTCTTC.